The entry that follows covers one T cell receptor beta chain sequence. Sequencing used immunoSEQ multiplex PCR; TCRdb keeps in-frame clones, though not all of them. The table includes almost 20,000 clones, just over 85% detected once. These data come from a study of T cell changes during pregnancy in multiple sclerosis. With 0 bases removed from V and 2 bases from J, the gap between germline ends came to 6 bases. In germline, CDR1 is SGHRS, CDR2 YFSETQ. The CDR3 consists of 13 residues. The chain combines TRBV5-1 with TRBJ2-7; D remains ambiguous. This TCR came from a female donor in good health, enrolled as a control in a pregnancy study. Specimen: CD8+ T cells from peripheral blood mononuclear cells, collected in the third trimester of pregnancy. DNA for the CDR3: TGCGCCAGCAGCTTGGATCCCACCTACGAGCAGTACTTC. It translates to CASSLDPTYEQYF.